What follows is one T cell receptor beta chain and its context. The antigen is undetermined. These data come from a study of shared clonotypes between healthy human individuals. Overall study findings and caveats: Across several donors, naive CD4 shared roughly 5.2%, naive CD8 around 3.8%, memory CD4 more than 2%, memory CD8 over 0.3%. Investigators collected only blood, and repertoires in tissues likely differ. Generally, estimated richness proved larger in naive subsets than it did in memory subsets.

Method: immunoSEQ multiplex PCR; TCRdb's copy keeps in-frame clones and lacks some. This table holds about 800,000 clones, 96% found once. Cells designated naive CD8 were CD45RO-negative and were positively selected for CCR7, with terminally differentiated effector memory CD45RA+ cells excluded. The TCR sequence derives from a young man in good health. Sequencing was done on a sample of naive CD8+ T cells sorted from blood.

CDR3 sequence reads: CASSQVGQGVNIQYF. The CDR3, as DNA: TGCGCCAGCAGCCAAGTTGGGCAGGGGGTAAACATTCAGTACTTC. The chain couples TRBV4-1 to TRBJ2-4, with 7 bases fitting TRBD1. The germline gives CDR1 MGHRA, CDR2 YSYEKL. V was pared by 1 base and J by 6 bases, with 6 bases of the junction left unmatched. The CDR3 loop spans 15 amino acids.